The present T cell receptor (beta chain) was sequenced within a study of blood T cell repertoires in COVID-19. About the research overall: Material from acute and convalescent COVID-19 was sourced from the United States, Italy and Spain. Nucleic acid was either cDNA or gDNA, and it came from T cells, B-cell-depleted T cells, or PBMCs.

In this sample, this clone turned up once. Trimming took off 0 bases at V and 0 bases at J, with 6 bases between the two ends. The CDR3 runs 14 residues. The germline V gene encodes CDR1 MNHNY and CDR2 SVGAGI (reference sequence). In the source study's methods: Cell counts per sample came from amplifying reference gene primers. Only in-frame clones appear in the TCRdb table, and some are missing; sequencing was by immunoSEQ multiplex PCR. The V and J calls and the clone size are those of that table, but D and trimming were determined from the DNA. The data hold about 240,000 clones, with 82% observed a single time.

This TCR was recovered from a woman aged 60-70 years with active or convalescent COVID-19. V and J are TRBV6-6 and TRBJ2-7; the D gene is possibly TRBD1 (5 bases). Sequencing was performed on peripheral blood. The DNA for the CDR3 is TGTGCCAGCAGTTACTCAGGGGACTCCTACGAGCAGTACTTC. Its protein is CASSYSGDSYEQYF.